This TCR beta chain comes out of a study of OX40 agonist ivuxolimab in advanced cancers. Whole-study context: An anti-OX40 (CD134) antibody with agonistic activity, ivuxolimab, was administered to patients. The dose-escalation group included hepatocellular carcinoma, melanoma, renal cell carcinoma and head and neck cancer. Study-level results: At 0.1 to 3.0 mg/kg, clonal expansion of CD4+ and CD8+ blood T cells had occurred by week 6. Among expanded peripheral T cells, antigen specificity went undetermined.

Produced via immunoSEQ multiplex PCR; TCRdb's table is partial and in-frame only. The sample holds about 59,000 clones, 82% seen once. Trimming took off 1 base at V and 4 bases at J, with 5 bases between the two ends. The CDR3 is made up of 12 amino acids. Germline V gene sequence: CDR1 SGHTA, CDR2 FQGNSA. This clone was counted once. Its antigen is not known. The chain employs TRBV7-2 and TRBJ2-7; D gene unclear. The TCR sequence derives from an adult with an advanced solid tumor such as melanoma, head and neck, liver or kidney cancer. The sequencing used CD4+ or CD8+ T cells sorted from blood, collected in a trial of the OX40 agonist ivuxolimab. DNA of the CDR3: TGTGCCAGCAGCTTAGACTTTTACGAGCAGTACTTC. It translates to CASSLDFYEQYF.